This T cell receptor (beta chain) was documented in a study of blood T cell repertoires in COVID-19. Study at large: Samples taken during acute and convalescent COVID-19 were collected in the United States, Italy and Spain. PBMCs, B-cell-depleted T cells, or T cells provided the cDNA or gDNA that made up the material.

After removal of 4 bases from V and 7 bases from J, the junction contained 10 bases not matched to a gene. Germline CDR1 is SGDLS and CDR2 is YYNGEE. This CDR3 has 15 residues. This clone was picked up a small number of times. In the study's own analysis: Nucleated cell counts were estimated from reference gene primer amplification. Profiled with immunoSEQ multiplex PCR; TCRdb holds only in-frame clones, not every one. The DNA gave D and trimming, while V, J and clone size come from that table. The table includes some 97,000 clones, roughly 80% detected once. The sequence came from a woman between 65 and 79 years old with acute or convalescent COVID-19. The sequenced sample consisted of peripheral blood. The J gene is TRBJ1-4, the V gene TRBV9, with 7 bases that match TRBD1. The CDR3 DNA follows: TGTGCCAGCAGCTCTCGGACAGGCGGGGCTGAAAAACTGTTTTTT. Protein: CASSSRTGGAEKLFF.